This T cell receptor (beta chain) was captured by sequencing in a study of blood T cell repertoires in COVID-19. Turning to the study itself: The United States, Italy and Spain supplied acute and convalescent COVID-19 samples. Nucleic acid was either cDNA or gDNA, and it came from T cells, B-cell-depleted T cells, or PBMCs.

In the authors' workflow: Using reference gene primer amplification, nucleated cell counts were estimated. Method: immunoSEQ multiplex PCR; TCRdb's copy keeps in-frame clones and lacks some. The DNA was the basis for D and trimming; V, J and clone size are from that table. The table records tens of thousands of clones, more than 90% of them present only once. Per the germline V gene, CDR1 is SGHRS and CDR2 is YFSETQ. There are 14 residues in the CDR3. The V gene lost 0 bases and the J gene lost 5 bases, with 12 bases spanning the gap. The origin of this receptor is a man aged 50 or older with acute or convalescent COVID-19. Specimen: peripheral blood. The rearrangement uses TRBV5-1 and TRBJ2-7; possible D gene TRBD2, 6 bases. The CDR3 loop is CASSLGGTLDEQYF. CDR3 in DNA: TGCGCCAGCAGCTTGGGGGGGACTCTGGACGAGCAGTACTTC.